This is a list of T cell receptor beta chains from one sample in a study of blood T cells in healthy people across ages. MiXCR was run by TCRdb on the 5' RACE reads, yielding one entry per CDR3 protein. This table has 750,000 to 950,000 distinct CDR3 sequences, roughly 24% appearing once. These same records also appear under a second study, on T cells of mothers and their children.

What was sequenced was blood. These receptors originate from a boy between 10 and 17 years old in good health. The CDR3 runs from the conserved cysteine through the conserved F or W. The D gene is left open where the match is weak. A clone size is listed for some rows: how often the clone was seen (once, few, many), or a class if it is expanded.

j_call d_call clone_size v_call cdr3_aa cdr3_nt
TRBJ1-4 - - TRBV4-1 CASSAPGDKLFF TGCGCCAGCAGCGCCCCCGGGGATAAACTGTTTTTT
TRBJ1-1 - - TRBV7-9 CASSLRREAFF TGTGCCAGCAGCTTAAGGCGTGAAGCTTTCTTT
TRBJ2-7 - few TRBV6-5 CASSYRLPTGTEQYF TGTGCCAGCAGTTACCGTTTACCCACAGGGACCGAGCAGTACTTC
TRBJ2-5 - few TRBV5-6 CASSGSDSRETQYF TGTGCCAGCAGCGGATCGGACAGCAGGGAGACCCAGTACTTC
TRBJ1-2 - - TRBV28 CASTTRVGYGYTF TGTGCCAGCACTACCAGGGTGGGCTATGGCTACACCTTC
TRBJ2-1 TRBD1 few TRBV29-1 CSVDGTVSYNEQFF TGCAGCGTTGACGGGACAGTCTCCTACAATGAGCAGTTCTTC
TRBJ2-5 TRBD2 - TRBV5-1 CASSLAVTSGAQETQYF TGCGCCAGCAGCTTGGCCGTCACTAGCGGGGCCCAAGAGACCCAGTACTTC
TRBJ2-3 - - TRBV5-4 CASSLDRPVSTDTQYF TGTGCCAGCAGCTTGGACCGACCCGTAAGCACAGATACGCAGTATTTT
TRBJ2-5 - few TRBV13 CASNDGYEETQYF TGTGCCAGCAACGACGGATATGAAGAGACCCAGTACTTC
TRBJ2-5 TRBD1 - TRBV24-1 CATSDPRQGGETQYF TGTGCCACCAGTGATCCCCGACAGGGTGGAGAGACCCAGTACTTC
TRBJ2-7 - - TRBV28 CASSLIGGIAEQYF TGTGCCAGCAGTTTAATTGGGGGCATCGCCGAGCAGTACTTC
TRBJ2-1 - - TRBV6-6 CASSGDNSNEQFF TGTGCCAGCAGTGGAGACAACTCAAATGAGCAGTTCTTC
TRBJ1-1 - few TRBV7-6 CASSLEVGRNTEAFF TGTGCCAGCAGCTTAGAGGTGGGCAGGAACACTGAAGCTTTCTTT
TRBJ2-7 - - TRBV7-2 CASSTRFYEQYF TGTGCCAGCAGCACACGGTTCTACGAGCAGTACTTC
TRBJ2-3 TRBD2 few TRBV3-1 CASSPTGGGDTQYF TGTGCCAGCAGCCCCACCGGGGGAGGGGATACGCAGTATTTT
TRBJ2-7 TRBD1 - TRBV5-1 CASSVDRVSEQYF TGCGCCAGCAGCGTGGACAGGGTGAGCGAGCAGTACTTC
TRBJ2-4 - few TRBV29-1 CSVEGSDWSGNIQYF TGCAGCGTTGAGGGTTCGGACTGGTCGGGGAACATTCAGTACTTC